This T cell receptor beta chain was recorded in a study of T cells after yellow fever vaccination. For the study at large: Each low-cell-number fraction was prepared by means of SMART-Seq v4 Ultra Low Input.

5'RACE template switching added a universal primer site and UMIs to TCR cDNA. TCRdb fed the 5' RACE reads into MiXCR, producing one record per CDR3 protein. Counted here are fewer than 450,000 distinct CDR3 sequences, approximately 8% occurring once; the ten biggest clones make up 15% to 20%. This clonotype was recorded only once. Trimming removed 3 bases from V and 7 bases from J; junction bases left unmatched: 5. Germline CDR1 reads MGHDK; CDR2 reads SYGVNS. This CDR3 is 15 amino acids long. The chain couples TRBV25-1 to TRBJ2-1, with 11 bases identical to TRBD1. The sample was PBMCs, taken around 45 days after the first yellow fever vaccination. The source of this sequence is a man between 18 and 35 years old who received the YFV17D yellow fever vaccine. The CDR3 protein is CASSDLGQGANEQFF. The CDR3 DNA is TGTGCCAGCAGTGATCTAGGACAGGGGGCAAATGAGCAGTTCTTC.